A single sample is the source of the 21 T cell receptor beta chains below, sequenced in a study of beta chain features in type 1 diabetes. Expressed TCRB transcripts were sequenced because the entire RNA isolate underwent reverse transcription. The table came from immunoSEQ multiplex PCR; TCRdb's copy has only in-frame clones and leaves some out. The table includes hundreds of thousands of clones, 25% to 35% detected once. Source material: naive CD4+ T cells from blood. The receptors originated from a man younger than 35 in good health.

This chain uses TRBV9 with TRBJ2-1; the match to TRBD2 covers 7 bases. The CDR3 is 16 amino acids. V dropped 0 bases and J dropped 10; count of bases not matched to a gene: 13. Germline assignment: CDR1 SGDLS and CDR2 YYNGEE. The CDR3 reads CASSVVPWREKKEQFF. In nucleotides, the CDR3 is TGTGCCAGCAGCGTAGTCCCTTGGCGGGAGAAGAAGGAGCAGTTCTTC.

Turning to this clone: The identical CDR3 is also encoded by other nucleotide sequences in the sample. The chain combines TRBV30 with TRBJ1-1; 7 nucleotides line up with TRBD1. V lost 5 bases to trimming and J lost 1 base; unmatched junction nucleotides: 1. Germline assignment: CDR1 GTSNPN and CDR2 SVGIG (reference sequence). The CDR3 length is 12 residues. This CDR3 reads CAWDRANTEAFF. CDR3 coding DNA: TGTGCCTGGGACAGGGCGAACACTGAAGCTTTCTTT.

This clone was observed a few times. The CDR3 DNA reads as TGTGCCAGCAGCCAACGACAGGGGAACACCGGGGAGCTGTTTTTT. Its translation: CASSQRQGNTGELFF. This chain joins TRBV4-2 and TRBJ2-2; TRBD1 agrees at 7 bases. The germline gives CDR1 LGHNA, CDR2 YNFKEQ. V lost 2 bases, J lost 1 base, and 1 base stayed unmatched. This CDR3 region has 15 residues.

The chain employs TRBV5-4 and TRBJ2-7, with D maybe TRBD1 (5 bases). The germline gives CDR1 SGHNT, CDR2 YYREEE (reference sequence). Between the trimmed V and J ends, which lost 4 bases and 7 bases, there was a span of 21 bases. The CDR3 is 15 amino acids. CDR3 in amino acids: CASSLLGAPYREQYF. The CDR3 bases are TGTGCCAGCAGCCTCCTAGGGGCGCCCTACAGGGAGCAGTACTTC.

The chain is built from TRBV4-3 and TRBJ2-1, with 9 bases aligning to TRBD1. In germline, CDR1 is LGHNA, CDR2 YSLEER. V was clipped by 4 bases and J by 2 bases; unmatched bases: 0. This CDR3 has 14 amino acids. CDR3 protein: CASSRDRAYNEQFF. Written as DNA, the CDR3 is TGCGCCAGCAGCCGGGACAGGGCCTACAATGAGCAGTTCTTC.

As regards this clone: Other DNA sequences in this sample translate to the same CDR3. V and J are TRBV28 and TRBJ2-5; unclear D gene. This CDR3 region has 14 residues. Germline CDR1 is MDHEN and CDR2 is SYDVKM. V was clipped by 1 base and J by 2 bases, with 8 bases between them. The CDR3 reads CASSLSPGQETQYF. CDR3 coding DNA: TGTGCCAGCAGTTTATCCCCGGGTCAAGAGACCCAGTACTTC.

This clone has more than one count but fewer than ten. This rearrangement joins TRBV28 to TRBJ2-1; the D gene is possibly TRBD2 (6 bases). The CDR3 has 16 amino acids. V was shortened by 3 bases and J by 6 bases, with 18 bases between the two germline ends. Per germline, CDR1 MDHEN and CDR2 SYDVKM. The CDR3 DNA is TGTGCCAGCAGTTTCACATCCCGGAAAGCGGGCAATGAGCAGTTCTTC. Translating it yields CASSFTSRKAGNEQFF.

The chain is built from TRBV20-1 and TRBJ2-3; TRBD2 matches 7 bases. V was clipped by 3 bases and J by 6 bases; unmatched bases: 0. CDR1 and CDR2 from the germline V gene are DFQATT and SNEGSKA (reference sequence). The CDR3 sequence is 11 residues long. CDR3 sequence (DNA): TGCAGTGCTAGCGGGAGGGATACGCAGTATTTT. Encoded protein: CSASGRDTQYF.

The V call is TRBV27, the J call TRBJ1-1, with 8 bases identical to TRBD1. Germline V lookup: CDR1 MNHEY, CDR2 SMNVEV (reference sequence). The CDR3 is made up of 13 amino acids. The V and J ends lost 6 bases and 5 bases, in that order; junction bases with no gene match: 5. DNA for the CDR3: TGTGCCAGCAGCCCGGACAGGGAGACTGAAGCTTTCTTT. It codes for CASSPDRETEAFF.

CDR3 coding DNA: TGCGCCAGCAGCCCTTCGGAGTACAGGGGCTACGAGCAGTACTTC. Translating it yields CASSPSEYRGYEQYF. V and J are TRBV5-1 and TRBJ2-7; 7 bases align to TRBD1. The V gene's germline CDR1 is SGHRS and CDR2 YFSETQ. CDR3 length: 15 residues. V dropped 4 bases and J dropped 3; count of bases not matched to a gene: 10.

The table lists this clone with a few counts. This CDR3 is also generated by other DNA sequences in the sample. The chain joins TRBV20-1 to TRBJ2-5; unclear D gene. This CDR3 spans 11 amino acids. Between the trimmed V and J ends, which lost 0 bases and 5 bases, there was a span of 4 bases. Germline-derived CDR1 and CDR2 are DFQATT and SNEGSKA (reference sequence). Here the CDR3 DNA reads TGCAGTGCTAGAGAGAGGGAGACCCAGTACTTC. Translated, it gives CSARERETQYF.

The chain combines TRBV28 with TRBJ2-7, with D tentatively TRBD2 (6 bases). Germline values: CDR1 MDHEN, CDR2 SYDVKM. The CDR3 loop spans 14 amino acids. V was clipped by 7 bases and J by 3 bases, with 16 bases between them. The CDR3 loop is CASNLSGGDYEQYF. The CDR3, as DNA: TGTGCCAGCAATCTATCAGGAGGGGACTACGAGCAGTACTTC.

V usage is TRBV4-2 and J usage is TRBJ1-4; D is undetermined. Germline V gives CDR1 LGHNA, CDR2 YNFKEQ. Trimming removed 1 base at V and 5 bases at J, with 8 bases between. This CDR3 spans 14 amino acids. The CDR3 loop reads CASSQVQINEKLFF. The CDR3 DNA follows: TGTGCCAGCAGCCAAGTACAGATAAATGAAAAACTGTTTTTT.

The chain couples TRBV5-1 to TRBJ2-1, with a weak D call TRBD2 (5 bases). This CDR3 has 14 residues. Per the germline V gene, CDR1 is SGHRS and CDR2 is YFSETQ. The germline V and J ends were trimmed by 3 bases and 6 bases, with 13 bases remaining between them. This CDR3 is CASSYQRSSNEQFF. CDR3 DNA: TGCGCCAGCAGCTACCAGCGGAGCAGCAATGAGCAGTTCTTC.

The CDR3 here is CAWIGTGYGYTF. The CDR3 DNA sequence: TGTGCCTGGATCGGGACAGGTTATGGCTACACCTTC. The J gene is TRBJ1-2, the V gene TRBV30, with TRBD1 matching over 8 bases. Germline loops: CDR1 GTSNPN, CDR2 SVGIG (reference sequence). The CDR3 consists of 12 residues. Trimming at V came to 4 bases and at J to 5 bases, leaving 3 bases not matched to a gene.

The chain is built from TRBV19 and TRBJ2-4, with a weak D call TRBD2 (6 bases). In germline, CDR1 is LNHDA, CDR2 SQIVND (reference sequence). CDR3 size: 17 residues. Trimming pared 0 bases from V and 0 bases from J, leaving 12 bases between. Written as DNA, the CDR3 is TGTGCCAGTAGTATAGAGGGGGGAAGGAGAGCCAAAAACATTCAGTACTTC. Protein sequence: CASSIEGGRRAKNIQYF.

This clone came up once. The chain joins TRBV4-2 to TRBJ2-5, with 12 bases lining up with TRBD2. V gave up 2 bases and J gave up 2 bases; unmatched junction bases: 15. CDR1 is LGHNA and CDR2 is YNFKEQ in the germline V gene. The CDR3 extends over 20 amino acids. The CDR3 loop is CASSQNGLAGLRGGQETQYF. In nucleotides, the CDR3 is TGTGCCAGCAGCCAAAACGGACTAGCGGGATTGCGTGGGGGTCAAGAGACCCAGTACTTC.

The chain links TRBV11-2 to TRBJ2-5, with TRBD2 matching over 12 bases. Germline CDR1 SGHAT, CDR2 FQNNGV. The CDR3 is made up of 17 amino acids. The V and J ends lost 3 bases and 3 bases, in that order; junction bases with no gene match: 8. CDR3: CASSFGIRLAGEETQYF. CDR3 bases: TGTGCCAGCAGCTTCGGAATCAGACTAGCGGGAGAAGAGACCCAGTACTTC.

CDR3 nucleotides: TGTGCCAGCAGCTTAGATGGGGGAATCTACAATGAGCAGTTCTTC. Translated, it gives CASSLDGGIYNEQFF. This sequence joins TRBV7-2 and TRBJ2-1, with D possibly being TRBD1 or TRBD2 (5 bases each). The V gene lost 1 base and the J gene lost 3 bases, with 10 bases spanning the gap. This CDR3 is built from 15 residues. The germline V gene encodes CDR1 SGHTA and CDR2 FQGNSA.

The chain joins TRBV15 to TRBJ2-6; D is perhaps TRBD2 (6 bases). The CDR3 has 17 amino acids. Trimming shortened V by 6 bases and J by 0 bases, and 15 bases separated the two germline ends. The germline gives CDR1 LNHNV, CDR2 YYDKDF (reference sequence). In DNA, the CDR3 is TGTGCCACCAGTTCGGGACTGATAAGCTCTGGGGCCAACGTCCTGACTTTC. Protein sequence: CATSSGLISSGANVLTF.

This clone was counted between two and nine times. The chain links TRBV7-9 to TRBJ2-7, with unresolved D. This CDR3 is built from 15 residues. The ends were cut back, 5 bases at V and 1 base at J, with 15 bases in the middle. CDR1 and CDR2 (germline): SEHNR, FQNEAQ (reference sequence). CDR3 sequence reads: CASSPFTSPSYEQYF. CDR3 sequence (DNA): TGTGCCAGCAGCCCTTTTACTTCCCCATCCTACGAGCAGTACTTC. Full variable domain (remainder filled in from reference TRBV7-9 and TRBJ2-7): DTGVSQNPRHKITKRGQNVTFRCDPISEHNRLYWYRQTLGQGPEFLTYFQNEAQLEKSRLLSDRFSAERPKGSFSTLEIQRTEQGDSAMYLCASSPFTSPSYEQYFGPGTRLTVT.